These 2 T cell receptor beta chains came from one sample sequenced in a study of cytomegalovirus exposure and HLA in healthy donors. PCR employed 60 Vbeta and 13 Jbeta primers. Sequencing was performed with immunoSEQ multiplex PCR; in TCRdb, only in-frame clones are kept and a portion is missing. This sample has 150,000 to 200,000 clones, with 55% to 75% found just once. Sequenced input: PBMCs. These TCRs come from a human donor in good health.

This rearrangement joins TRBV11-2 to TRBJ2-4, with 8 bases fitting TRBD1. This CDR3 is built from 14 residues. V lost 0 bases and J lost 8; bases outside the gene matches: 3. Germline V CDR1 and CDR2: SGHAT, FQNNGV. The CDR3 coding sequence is TGTGCCAGCAGCTTAGATAACAGGGGGGACATTCAGTACTTC. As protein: CASSLDNRGDIQYF. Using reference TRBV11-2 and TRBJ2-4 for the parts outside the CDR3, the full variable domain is EAGVAQSPRYKIIEKRQSVAFWCNPISGHATLYWYQQILGQGPKLLIQFQNNGVVDDSQLPKDRFSAERLKGVDSTLKIQPAKLEDSAVYLCASSLDNRGDIQYFGAGTRLSVL.

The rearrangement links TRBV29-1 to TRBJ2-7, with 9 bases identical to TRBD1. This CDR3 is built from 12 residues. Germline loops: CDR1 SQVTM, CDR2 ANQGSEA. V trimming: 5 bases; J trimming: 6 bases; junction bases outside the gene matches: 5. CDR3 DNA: TGCAGCGTTACAGGGGGCGCGGGCGAGCAGTACTTC. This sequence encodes CSVTGGAGEQYF.